The table lists the clone carrying this T cell receptor (beta chain) with a few counts. What it binds is unknown. TCRdb keeps only in-frame clones here, not all; method: immunoSEQ multiplex PCR. The sample records tens of thousands of clones, roughly 84% being singletons. Germline V CDR1 and CDR2: SNHLY, FYNNEI. V was trimmed by 6 bases and J by 1 base, leaving 13 bases between them. This CDR3 region has 15 residues. This sample is part of a study of OX40 agonist ivuxolimab in advanced cancers. Across the whole study: Ivuxolimab was delivered to patients intravenously every 2 weeks at doses spanning 0.01 to 10 mg/kg. At approximately 83% male, the cohort had a mean age of 60 years, ranging from about 20 to 90. Study-level points and caveats: Clones of CD4+ and CD8+ blood T cells grew by week 6 at doses of 0.1 to 3.0 mg/kg. Antigen specificity of clonally expanded peripheral T cells was not established.

The TCR was taken from an adult with an advanced solid tumor such as melanoma, head and neck, liver or kidney cancer. Sequencing was performed on CD4+ or CD8+ T cells sorted from blood, taken in a trial of the OX40 agonist ivuxolimab. This chain links TRBV2 with TRBJ1-5, with D possibly TRBD1 on 6 matching bases. The DNA for the CDR3 is TGTGCCAGCAGCCAGTGGGGGCAGAGCAATCAGCCCCAGCATTTT. Its translation is CASSQWGQSNQPQHF.